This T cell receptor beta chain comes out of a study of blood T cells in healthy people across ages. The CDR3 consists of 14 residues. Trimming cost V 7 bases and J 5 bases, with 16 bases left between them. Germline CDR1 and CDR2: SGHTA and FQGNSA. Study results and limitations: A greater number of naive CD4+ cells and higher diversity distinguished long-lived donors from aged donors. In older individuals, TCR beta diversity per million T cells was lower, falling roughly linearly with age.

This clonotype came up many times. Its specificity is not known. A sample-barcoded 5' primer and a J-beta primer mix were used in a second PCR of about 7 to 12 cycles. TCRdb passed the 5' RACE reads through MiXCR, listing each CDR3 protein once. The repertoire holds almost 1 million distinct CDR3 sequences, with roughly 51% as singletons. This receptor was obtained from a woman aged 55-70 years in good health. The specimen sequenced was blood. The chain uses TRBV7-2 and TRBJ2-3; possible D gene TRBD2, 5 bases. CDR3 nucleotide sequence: TGTGCCAGCATAACTCGGGCGGGTCAAGATACGCAGTATTTT. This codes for CASITRAGQDTQYF.